This T cell receptor beta chain comes out of a study of beta chain features in type 1 diabetes. The overall study: Age, gender, cell numbers and subset yield matched between patients and controls. Study observations and caveats: Within each of all four CD4+ subsets, Type 1 diabetes patients had TCRB CDR3s that were moderately but significantly shorter. Type 1 diabetes patients showed fewer insertions and more deletions at VDJ junctions. Compared to healthy donors, patients appeared to have naive, central memory and Treg TCRB repertoires that were more alike.

The CDR3 is made up of 15 amino acids. Germline V gives CDR1 GTSNPN, CDR2 SVGIG (reference sequence). V lost 0 bases, J lost 4 bases, and 13 bases lay in between. All of the isolated RNA was reverse transcribed, so expressed TCRB transcripts were sequenced. The method was immunoSEQ multiplex PCR; TCRdb's version includes in-frame clones alone and lacks a portion of them. Of under 250,000 clones in the sample, approximately 10% were seen once. This clone came up a few times. Its antigen is not known. The specimen was central memory CD4+ T cells from blood. The rearrangement uses TRBV30 and TRBJ1-5; D remains unclear. This clonotype was obtained from a man between 18 and 35 years old in good health. CDR3 in DNA: TGTGCCTGGAGTGTACCGACCCGGCAGAATCAGCCCCAGCATTTT. This gives the protein CAWSVPTRQNQPQHF.